The table lists the clone carrying this T cell receptor beta chain with a few counts. The data originate from a study of CD4 and CD8 cells across lung adenocarcinoma regions. The CDR3 totals 15 residues. Germline-derived CDR1 and CDR2 are MNHEY and SVGAGI. TCRdb recomputed calls from the PCR reads with MiXCR, one row per CDR3 protein. Of 6,500 to 8,500 distinct CDR3 sequences listed, 50% to 60% are singletons. The TCR originated in a female donor with lung adenocarcinoma. The CD4 and CD8 labels of this study may be unreliable. The source material was CD4+ T cells from the center of a lung tumor. The chain links TRBV6-5 to TRBJ2-1; 7 bases match TRBD2. Matching the DNA end better, TRBJ2-5 makes the J call doubtful. The CDR3 reads CASSYAARGWETQYF. DNA of the CDR3: TGTGCCAGCAGTTACGCAGCGCGGGGGTGGGAGACCCAGTACTTC.